The table lists the clone carrying this T cell receptor beta chain with a few counts. Its antigen is unidentified. With a J-beta primer mix and a sample-barcoded 5' primer, a second PCR ran about 7 to 11 cycles. TCRdb re-called the 5' RACE reads through MiXCR, storing one row per CDR3 protein. Altogether approximately 1,000,000 distinct CDR3 sequences are present, 45% being singletons, with the ten largest covering about 19%. This entry comes from a study of blood T cells in healthy people across ages. Broader study findings: Age brought a roughly linear fall in TCR beta diversity measured per million T cells. CMV status of donors was not determined, possibly confounding expanded clonotype changes. More naive CD4+ cells and higher diversity were found in long-lived than in aged donors.

V was cut by 3 bases and J by 3 bases, with 9 bases left in between. This CDR3 comprises 15 residues. The receptor comes from a woman aged 60-70 years in good health. Specimen: blood. V and J are TRBV12-3 or TRBV12-4 and TRBJ2-6, with D perhaps TRBD1 (6 bases). The chain's CDR3 is CASSFNRVGANVLTF. The CDR3 region has the DNA TGTGCCAGCAGTTTCAACAGGGTTGGGGCCAACGTCCTGACTTTC.